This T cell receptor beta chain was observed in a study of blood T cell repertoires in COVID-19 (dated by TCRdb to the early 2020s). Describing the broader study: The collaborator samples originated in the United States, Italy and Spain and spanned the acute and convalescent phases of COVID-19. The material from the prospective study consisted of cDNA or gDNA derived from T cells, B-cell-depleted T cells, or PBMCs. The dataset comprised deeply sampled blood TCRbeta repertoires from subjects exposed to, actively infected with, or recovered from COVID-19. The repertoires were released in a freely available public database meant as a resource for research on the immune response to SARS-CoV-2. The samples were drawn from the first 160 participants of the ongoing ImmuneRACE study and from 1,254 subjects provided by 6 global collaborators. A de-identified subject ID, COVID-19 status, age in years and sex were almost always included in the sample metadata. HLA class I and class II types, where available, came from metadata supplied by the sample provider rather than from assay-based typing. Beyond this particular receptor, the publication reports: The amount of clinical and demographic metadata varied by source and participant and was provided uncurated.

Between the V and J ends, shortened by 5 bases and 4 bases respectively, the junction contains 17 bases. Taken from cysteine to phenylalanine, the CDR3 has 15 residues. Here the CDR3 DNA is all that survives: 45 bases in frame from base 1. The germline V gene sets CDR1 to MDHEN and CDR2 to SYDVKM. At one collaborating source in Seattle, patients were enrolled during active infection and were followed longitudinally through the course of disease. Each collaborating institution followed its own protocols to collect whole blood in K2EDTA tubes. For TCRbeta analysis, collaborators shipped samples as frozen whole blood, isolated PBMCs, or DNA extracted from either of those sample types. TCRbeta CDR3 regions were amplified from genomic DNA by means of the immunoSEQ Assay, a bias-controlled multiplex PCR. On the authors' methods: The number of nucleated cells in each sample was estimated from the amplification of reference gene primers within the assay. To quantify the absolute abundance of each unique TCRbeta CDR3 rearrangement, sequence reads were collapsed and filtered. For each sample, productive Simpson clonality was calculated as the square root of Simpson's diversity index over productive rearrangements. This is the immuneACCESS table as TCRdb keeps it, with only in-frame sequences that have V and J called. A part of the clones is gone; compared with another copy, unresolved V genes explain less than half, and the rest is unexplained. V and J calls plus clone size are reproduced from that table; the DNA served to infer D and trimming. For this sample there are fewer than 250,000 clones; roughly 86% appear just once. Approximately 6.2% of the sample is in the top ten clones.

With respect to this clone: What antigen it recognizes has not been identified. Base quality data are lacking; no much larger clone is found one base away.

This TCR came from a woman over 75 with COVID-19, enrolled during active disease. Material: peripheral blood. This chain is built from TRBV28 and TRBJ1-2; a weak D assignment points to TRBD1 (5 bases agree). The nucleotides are TGTGCCAGCAGTCCCTCTCGGGGAGGGACCTATGGCTACACCTTC. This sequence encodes CASSPSRGGTYGYTF.